These 31 T cell receptor beta chains originate from one sample sequenced in a study of T cell repertoires in cytomegalovirus infection. These TCRs are of unknown antigen specificity. TCRdb processed the reads anew with MiXCR; each CDR3 protein has one entry. The sample lists about 60,000 distinct CDR3 sequences, about 30% occurring once. Sample: PBMCs, sequenced either directly or after in vitro stimulation (not recorded which). The origin of the receptors is a human donor in good health (CMV status not recorded). Some clones in this sample may be carry-over from other donors' samples.

This clonotype occurred a few times. The genes are TRBV6-1 and TRBJ2-1; TRBD2 matches at 11 bases. CDR3 size: 13 residues. The V and J ends lost 6 bases and 9 bases, in that order; junction bases with no gene match: 4. CDR1 and CDR2 from the germline V gene are MNHNS and SASEGT. In DNA, the CDR3 is TGTGCCAGCAGACTAGCGGGAGAGGGTGAGCAGTTCTTC. Encoded protein: CASRLAGEGEQFF.

The chain has TRBV7-9 and TRBJ2-1; 8 positions match TRBD1. Looked up from germline, CDR1 is SEHNR and CDR2 is FQNEAQ (reference sequence). The V segment lost 5 bases and the J segment 9 bases; nucleotides outside the gene matches: 15. The CDR3 has 16 residues. CDR3 DNA sequence: TGTGCCAGCAGCGGCAGCCCGGACAGGGCTAGGGGTGAGCAGTTCTTC. This codes for CASSGSPDRARGEQFF.

This clonotype was seen repeatedly, ten times or more. The rearrangement links TRBV11-1 to TRBJ2-7; TRBD2 matches at 8 bases. In germline, CDR1 is SGHAT, CDR2 FQDESV (reference sequence). This CDR3 is built from 11 residues. The J segment lost 10 bases and the V segment lost 4 bases, leaving 3 bases of the junction unmatched. As DNA, the CDR3 is TGTGCCAGCAGCTCCGGGGGGGAACAGTACTTC. This codes for CASSSGGEQYF.

This rearrangement joins TRBV6-1 to TRBJ2-3; TRBD2 matches at 11 bases. V shed 1 base, J shed 3 bases, and the junction held 6 bases outside the gene matches. Germline V lookup: CDR1 MNHNS, CDR2 SASEGT. CDR3 length: 17 residues. Written as DNA, the CDR3 is TGTGCCAGCAGTGAAGGCGGGTTAGCGGGAGGGACAGATACGCAGTATTTT. Amino acids: CASSEGGLAGGTDTQYF.

Only a few counts were recorded for this clonotype. The chain couples TRBV4-2 to TRBJ1-4; perhaps TRBD1 as D (5 bases). With 0 bases removed from V and 7 bases from J, the gap between germline ends came to 15 bases. The CDR3 totals 16 residues. CDR1 is LGHNA, CDR2 YNFKEQ, per germline. CDR3 nucleotides: TGTGCCAGCAGCCAAGACCCAGGGACCGGGGGTGAAAAACTGTTTTTT. Translated, it gives CASSQDPGTGGEKLFF.

This chain connects TRBV7-9 to TRBJ2-1, with D perhaps TRBD2 (6 bases). The V gene's germline CDR1 is SEHNR and CDR2 FQNEAQ (reference sequence). The length of the CDR3 is 14 residues. V lost 3 bases to trimming and J lost 6 bases, with 12 bases between them. The CDR3 spells CASSLGLGPNEQFF. CDR3 DNA sequence: TGTGCCAGCAGCTTGGGACTCGGTCCCAATGAGCAGTTCTTC.

This clonotype was counted many times. V gene TRBV9 combines with J gene TRBJ1-2; 10 nucleotides line up with TRBD1. V was pared by 0 bases and J by 8 bases, with 4 bases of the junction left unmatched. The germline V gene encodes CDR1 SGDLS and CDR2 YYNGEE. The CDR3 runs 14 residues. DNA for the CDR3: TGTGCCAGCAGCGTAGAGGGGACAGGGGACGGCTACACCTTC. It yields the protein CASSVEGTGDGYTF.

The rearrangement uses TRBV19 and TRBJ2-6; no clear D gene. The CDR3 length is 15 residues. CDR1 is LNHDA, CDR2 SQIVND, per germline (reference sequence). V lost 3 bases, J lost 0 bases, and 6 bases lay in between. The CDR3 sequence: CASSIGNSGANVLTF. In DNA form, the CDR3 reads TGTGCCAGTAGTATTGGAAACTCTGGGGCCAACGTCCTGACTTTC.

This clonotype was counted at least ten times. This sequence joins TRBV6-5 and TRBJ2-1; 13 bases map to TRBD2. The trim removed 4 bases at V and 5 bases at J, leaving 5 bases unmatched. CDR3 length: 16 amino acids. The germline V gene has CDR1 MNHEY and CDR2 SVGAGI. The CDR3 spells CASSLTSGRTHNEQFF. CDR3 nucleotide sequence: TGTGCCAGCAGTTTGACTAGCGGGAGGACCCACAATGAGCAGTTCTTC.

The gene calls are TRBV11-3 and TRBJ1-5; D is unresolved. Per the germline V gene, CDR1 is SGHNT and CDR2 is YENEEA. V shed 5 bases and J shed 6 bases, with 11 bases lying between them. This CDR3 spans 13 amino acids. The CDR3 coding sequence is TGTGCCAGCAGCCCCCGAGGACTTCAGCCCCAGCATTTT. This translates into CASSPRGLQPQHF.

The V call is TRBV12-3 or TRBV12-4, the J call TRBJ1-1, with no clear D. The V gene lost 2 bases and the J gene lost 4 bases, with 8 bases spanning the gap. The CDR3 runs to 13 residues. CDR3 in DNA: TGTGCCAGCAGTTTAAACGGGTTCACTGAAGCTTTCTTT. It specifies CASSLNGFTEAFF.

This rearrangement joins TRBV12-3 or TRBV12-4 to TRBJ2-7, with TRBD1 matching over 9 bases. The CDR3 has 14 amino acids. The junction had 7 bases not matched to a gene; V was cut back by 8 bases and J by 2 bases. The CDR3 loop reads CASAWGTGPYEQYF. Written as DNA, the CDR3 is TGTGCCAGCGCCTGGGGGACAGGGCCCTACGAGCAGTACTTC.

This chain joins TRBV29-1 and TRBJ2-5; tentatively, D is TRBD2 (7 bases). V was clipped by 7 bases and J by 7 bases, with 16 bases between them. CDR3 length equals 12 residues. Germline V gene sequence: CDR1 SQVTM, CDR2 ANQGSEA. In DNA form, the CDR3 reads TGCAGCGGCAGTAGGGGGGGTCGGACCCAGTACTTC. This translates into CSGSRGGRTQYF.

V and J are TRBV4-3 and TRBJ1-4; D unclear. V was cut by 3 bases and J by 7 bases, with 15 bases left in between. CDR3 size: 15 residues. CDR1 is LGHNA and CDR2 is YSLEER in the germline V gene. The CDR3 DNA reads as TGCGCCAGCAGCCACCTCCCGGAGGAGGGTGAAAAACTGTTTTTT. It is translated as CASSHLPEEGEKLFF.

The V and J genes are TRBV6-6 and TRBJ1-2, with TRBD1 identical over 9 bases. V shed 6 bases and J 0 bases; nucleotides not matched to a gene: 5. The CDR3 has 15 amino acids. The germline CDR1 and CDR2 sequences are MNHNY and SVGAGI (reference sequence). CDR3 amino acids: CASSRQGVPNYGYTF. CDR3 sequence (DNA): TGTGCCAGCAGCCGACAGGGGGTTCCTAACTATGGCTACACCTTC.

Turning to this clonotype: At one boundary the junction diverges from the germline segment, which might be a read error. V usage is TRBV7-8 and J usage is TRBJ1-4; no clear D. From germline, CDR1 is SGHVS and CDR2 FQNEAQ. The CDR3 contains 12 residues. Here the CDR3 reads CASSLADENLFF. Written as DNA, the CDR3 is TGTGCCAGCAGCCTGGCGGATGAAAATCTGTTTTTT.

The table lists this clonotype with many counts. Mismatch with germline at one junction end may stem from a read error. The chain employs TRBV7-8 and TRBJ2-1; D is possibly TRBD2 (5 bases). The CDR3 runs to 16 residues. Germline-derived CDR1 and CDR2 are SGHVS and FQNEAQ. Written as DNA, the CDR3 is TGTGCCAGCAGCCTAGCCCCGCCCGTTGAGTCGGATGAGCAGTTCTTC. This encodes CASSLAPPVESDEQFF.

V and J are TRBV4-1 and TRBJ1-5; 9 bases match TRBD1. V was pared by 0 bases and J by 7 bases, with 7 bases of the junction left unmatched. Germline V gives CDR1 MGHRA, CDR2 YSYEKL. The CDR3 is 16 amino acids. CDR3 sequence reads: CASSQEPGQGGQPQHF. In nucleotides, the CDR3 is TGCGCCAGCAGCCAAGAACCGGGACAGGGAGGACAGCCCCAGCATTTT.

The chain links TRBV27 to TRBJ1-5; the D gene is possibly TRBD1 (5 bases). CDR3 length: 13 amino acids. Trimming took 3 bases from V and 8 from J, leaving 11 bases between them. In germline, CDR1 is MNHEY, CDR2 SMNVEV (reference sequence). The CDR3 DNA follows: TGTGCCAGCAGTTTCCGGGGGTTTGAGCCCCAGCATTTT. It is translated as CASSFRGFEPQHF.

The chain has TRBV7-6 and TRBJ2-5, with 10 bases matching TRBD2. The junction had 1 base not matched to a gene; V was cut back by 3 bases and J by 3 bases. The germline CDR1 and CDR2 sequences are SGHVS and FNYEAQ. This CDR3 is 14 amino acids long. The CDR3, as DNA: TGTGCCAGCAGCTTCCTAGCGGGAGAAGAGACCCAGTACTTC. Its translation is CASSFLAGEETQYF. Full variable domain (outside the CDR3, taken from reference TRBV7-6 and TRBJ2-5): GAGVSQSPRYKVTKRGQDVALRCDPISGHVSLYWYRQALGQGPEFLTYFNYEAQQDKSGLPNDRFSAERPEGSISTLTIQRTEQRDSAMYRCASSFLAGEETQYFGPGTRLLVL.

This clonotype was observed at least ten times. The gene calls are TRBV7-2 and TRBJ1-1, with 9 bases matching TRBD1. Per germline, CDR1 SGHTA and CDR2 FQGNSA. The V segment lost 5 bases and the J segment 4 bases; nucleotides outside the gene matches: 8. The CDR3 is 15 amino acids. The CDR3 sequence: CASSPGDREVTEAFF. The DNA for the CDR3 is TGTGCCAGCAGCCCGGGGGACAGGGAGGTCACTGAAGCTTTCTTT.

This clonotype was seen more than once but under ten times. The chain joins TRBV7-6 to TRBJ2-7; tentatively, D is TRBD1 (5 bases). Trimming stripped 1 base from V and 2 bases from J, with 9 bases between. The CDR3 is 14 amino acids. Germline assignment: CDR1 SGHVS and CDR2 FNYEAQ. The CDR3 DNA follows: TGTGCCAGCAGCTTAGTGCAGGGTCCCTACGAGCAGTACTTC. Translating it yields CASSLVQGPYEQYF.

This clonotype came up a few times. The genes are TRBV6-5 and TRBJ2-6; maybe TRBD2 (5 bases). Germline V gene sequence: CDR1 MNHEY, CDR2 SVGAGI. The CDR3 loop spans 19 amino acids. Trimming stripped 4 bases from V and 0 bases from J, with 19 bases between. The CDR3 spells CASSLRAGYSSSGANVLTF. The CDR3 bases are TGTGCCAGCAGTTTGAGGGCCGGATACTCAAGCTCTGGGGCCAACGTCCTGACTTTC.

Concerning this clonotype itself: Sequence at one end of the junction differs from germline and may be a read error. The chain combines TRBV4-1 with TRBJ2-3, with 7 nucleotides matching TRBD1. CDR3 length: 17 residues. CDR1 and CDR2 (germline): MGHRA, YSYEKL. In DNA form, the CDR3 reads TGTGCCAGCAGCCAAGATCTTGGTGGGACAGACTATGATACGCAGTATTTT. It specifies CASSQDLGGTDYDTQYF.

This clonotype was found a few times. V gene TRBV12-3 or TRBV12-4 combines with J gene TRBJ2-1; 8 nucleotides line up with TRBD2. V was pared by 3 bases and J by 3 bases, with 4 bases of the junction left unmatched. The CDR3 is 15 residues long. The CDR3 region has the DNA TGTGCCAGCAGTTTTGGCGGGGGGTTCTACAATGAGCAGTTCTTC. It codes for CASSFGGGFYNEQFF.

This clonotype occurred a few times. The chain joins TRBV6-1 to TRBJ1-1, with unresolved D. V lost 7 bases and J lost 4, with 10 bases in between. The CDR3 has 12 residues. Germline loops: CDR1 MNHNS, CDR2 SASEGT. The CDR3 DNA reads TGTGCCAGCACCCTCCGGGCCACTGAAGCTTTCTTT. This translates into CASTLRATEAFF.

This clonotype was counted a few times. The rearrangement links TRBV7-2 to TRBJ2-7; D possibly matches TRBD1 or TRBD2 (6 bases each). Germline assignment: CDR1 SGHTA and CDR2 FQGNSA. This CDR3 has 13 residues. V was pared by 4 bases and J by 6 bases, with 13 bases between. CDR3 protein: CASSSLGGLEQYF. The CDR3 DNA follows: TGTGCCAGCAGCTCCTTAGGGGGACTCGAGCAGTACTTC.

The chain joins TRBV7-9 to TRBJ2-3, with 10 bases identical to TRBD2. With 4 bases clipped from V and 1 base from J, the junction kept 2 bases outside the gene matches. CDR1 is SEHNR and CDR2 is FQNEAQ in the germline V gene (reference sequence). The length of the CDR3 is 15 residues. DNA for the CDR3: TGTGCCAGCAGCTCCGGGACTAGCGGCACAGATACGCAGTATTTT. Amino acid sequence: CASSSGTSGTDTQYF.

The chain combines TRBV7-2 with TRBJ1-1, with D hard to call. Germline CDR1 is SGHTA and CDR2 is FQGNSA. This CDR3 contains 12 residues. V was trimmed by 4 bases and J by 7 bases, leaving 10 bases between them. The CDR3 loop is CASSSGGVEAFF. The CDR3, as DNA: TGTGCCAGCAGCTCGGGAGGCGTTGAAGCTTTCTTT.

V usage is TRBV27 and J usage is TRBJ2-3, with D uncertain. The CDR3 is made up of 13 amino acids. Per the germline V gene, CDR1 is MNHEY and CDR2 is SMNVEV (reference sequence). Trimming took off 8 bases at V and 4 bases at J, with 13 bases between the two ends. As DNA, the CDR3 is TGTGCCAGCCAGGCGTGGGTAGCAGATACGCAGTATTTT. Its translation is CASQAWVADTQYF.

In its sample, this clonotype was seen a few times. The V gene is TRBV12-3 or TRBV12-4, the J gene TRBJ2-2, with no clear D. This CDR3 comprises 11 residues. V lost 8 bases and J 3 bases, leaving 4 bases between the germline ends. CDR3 sequence (DNA): TGTGCCAGCCGGTACACCGGGGAGCTGTTTTTT. Translation: CASRYTGELFF.